This passage covers 8 T cell receptor beta chains from one sample sequenced in a study of CD8 T cells in Susac syndrome. RNA, at about 0.5 to 1 ug, was reverse transcribed with random hexamers. From the immunoSEQ multiplex PCR reads, TCRdb called clonotypes with MiXCR, one entry per CDR3 protein. The top ten clones hold roughly 0.1% of a sample with 150,000 to 200,000 distinct CDR3 sequences, 85% to 95% of them seen once. The sequencing input was CD4+ T cells from PBMCs. These TCRs come from a human donor with multiple sclerosis.

The V gene is TRBV5-1, the J gene TRBJ2-3; no definite D call. CDR1 is SGHRS and CDR2 is YFSETQ in the germline V gene. Trimming removed 5 bases from V and 2 bases from J, with 12 bases in between. CDR3 length: 14 residues. The CDR3 DNA follows: TGCGCCAGCAGACCCCAGCCTTCCACAGATACGCAGTATTTT. Protein product: CASRPQPSTDTQYF.

The chain links TRBV12-3 or TRBV12-4 to TRBJ1-1; 7 bases align to TRBD1. CDR3 length: 14 amino acids. V lost 3 bases and J lost 5; bases outside the gene matches: 6. The CDR3 loop reads CASSLQTGLTEAFF. The DNA of the CDR3 is TGTGCCAGCAGTTTGCAGACAGGGCTTACTGAAGCTTTCTTT.

The chain links TRBV30 to TRBJ2-7; 7 bases are a match to TRBD2. The V and J ends lost 2 bases and 3 bases, in that order; junction bases with no gene match: 10. The CDR3 length is 15 residues. In germline, CDR1 is GTSNPN, CDR2 SVGIG (reference sequence). CDR3 sequence reads: CAWSIGGSVSYEQYF. DNA for the CDR3: TGTGCCTGGAGTATCGGCGGGAGTGTCAGCTACGAGCAGTACTTC.

The chain uses TRBV3-1 and TRBJ1-2; D remains unclear. V was trimmed by 2 bases and J by 2 bases, leaving 9 bases between them. This CDR3 spans 14 amino acids. Germline V gene data show CDR1 as LGHDT and CDR2 as YNNKEL (reference sequence). The CDR3: CASSQKRGNYGYTF. The CDR3 coding sequence is TGTGCCAGCAGCCAAAAGAGAGGGAACTATGGCTACACCTTC.

V and J are TRBV7-8 and TRBJ2-5, with D uncertain. Germline lookup yields CDR1 SGHVS and CDR2 FQNEAQ. Trimming removed 6 bases at V and 0 bases at J, with 11 bases between. CDR3 size: 14 residues. CDR3 in amino acids: CASSLGNHQETQYF. In nucleotides, the CDR3 is TGTGCCAGCAGTTTGGGTAACCACCAAGAGACCCAGTACTTC.

The chain carries TRBV28 and TRBJ2-7, with D tentatively TRBD1 (5 bases). CDR1 is MDHEN and CDR2 is SYDVKM in the germline V gene. The CDR3 length is 16 residues. Deletions cut 5 bases from V and 3 bases from J, with 20 bases between. The CDR3 reads CASSPNRQPNLYEQYF. The DNA for the CDR3 is TGTGCCAGCAGTCCTAATAGACAGCCCAATCTCTACGAGCAGTACTTC.

V is TRBV4-1 and J is TRBJ2-5; unclear D gene. This CDR3 has 13 residues. The germline V and J ends were trimmed by 1 base and 2 bases, with 5 bases remaining between them. Germline loops: CDR1 MGHRA, CDR2 YSYEKL. The CDR3 reads CASSQVAQETQYF. CDR3 in DNA: TGCGCCAGCAGCCAAGTTGCGCAAGAGACCCAGTACTTC.

V is TRBV4-1 and J is TRBJ2-7; D perhaps matches TRBD2 (6 bases). Trimming took 4 bases from V and 1 from J, leaving 14 bases between them. This CDR3 has 15 amino acids. Germline CDR1 and CDR2: MGHRA and YSYEKL. The CDR3 sequence is CASSLRDSASYEQYF. In DNA form, the CDR3 reads TGCGCCAGCAGCCTCCGGGACTCCGCATCCTACGAGCAGTACTTC.